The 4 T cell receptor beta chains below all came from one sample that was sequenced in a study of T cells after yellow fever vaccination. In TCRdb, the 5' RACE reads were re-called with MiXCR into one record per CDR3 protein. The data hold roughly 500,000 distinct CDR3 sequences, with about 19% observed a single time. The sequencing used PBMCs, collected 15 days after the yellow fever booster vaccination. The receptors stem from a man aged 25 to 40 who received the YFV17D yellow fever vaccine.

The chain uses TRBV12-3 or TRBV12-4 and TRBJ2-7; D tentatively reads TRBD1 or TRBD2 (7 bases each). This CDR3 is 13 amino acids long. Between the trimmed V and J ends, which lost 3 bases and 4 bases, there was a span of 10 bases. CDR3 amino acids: CASSFRGGYEQYF. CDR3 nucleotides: TGTGCCAGCAGTTTCAGGGGGGGGTACGAGCAGTACTTC.

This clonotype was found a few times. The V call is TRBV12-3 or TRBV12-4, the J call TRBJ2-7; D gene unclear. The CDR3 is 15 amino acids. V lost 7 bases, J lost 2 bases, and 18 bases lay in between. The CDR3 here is CASTSQTGSPYEQYF. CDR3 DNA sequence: TGTGCCAGCACTTCTCAAACGGGTTCCCCCTACGAGCAGTACTTC.

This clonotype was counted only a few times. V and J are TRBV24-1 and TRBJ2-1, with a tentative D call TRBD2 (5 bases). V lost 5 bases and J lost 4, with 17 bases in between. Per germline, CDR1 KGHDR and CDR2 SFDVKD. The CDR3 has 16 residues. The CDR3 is CATSGAPNREYNEQFF. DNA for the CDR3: TGTGCCACCAGTGGAGCCCCGAATAGGGAGTACAATGAGCAGTTCTTC.

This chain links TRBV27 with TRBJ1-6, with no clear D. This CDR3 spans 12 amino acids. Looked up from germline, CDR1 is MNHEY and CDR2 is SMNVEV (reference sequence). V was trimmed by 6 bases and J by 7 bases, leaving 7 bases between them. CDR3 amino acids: CASRSINSPLHF. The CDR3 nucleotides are TGTGCCAGCAGGTCAATAAATTCACCCCTCCACTTT.